Presented here are 4 T cell receptor beta chains from one specimen sequenced in a study of cytotoxic CD8 clonotypes in ibrutinib-treated CLL. The repertoire was sequenced with immunoSEQ multiplex PCR; TCRdb's copy has only in-frame clones and lacks some. The sample has around 97,000 clones, around 73% seen once; the top ten hold 25% to 40%. Sequenced here: PBMCs, sampled after 12 months of ibrutinib treatment. The receptors were sampled from a human donor with chronic lymphocytic leukemia.

This sequence joins TRBV6-5 and TRBJ2-5; possibly TRBD1 for D (5 bases). This CDR3 has 14 amino acids. CDR1 is MNHEY and CDR2 is SVGAGI in the germline V gene. V was cut by 2 bases and J by 5 bases, with 12 bases left in between. The CDR3 nucleotides are TGTGCCAGCAGTTACGGGCAGGGCCATGAGACCCAGTACTTC. Translated, it gives CASSYGQGHETQYF.

This chain joins TRBV6-5 and TRBJ1-1; D possibly corresponds to TRBD1 (5 bases). This CDR3 region has 15 residues. Looked up from germline, CDR1 is MNHEY and CDR2 is SVGAGI. V gave up 7 bases and J gave up 1 base, with 16 bases separating them. The CDR3 nucleotides read TGTGCCAGCAAGTGGGACGCCTACCAGAACACTGAAGCTTTCTTT. Amino acids: CASKWDAYQNTEAFF.

This clone was counted a single time. The chain couples TRBV28 to TRBJ2-2; D assignment may be TRBD1 or TRBD2 (5 bases each). This CDR3 is built from 14 residues. Looked up from germline, CDR1 is MDHEN and CDR2 is SYDVKM. Trimming removed 7 bases from V and 5 bases from J, with 14 bases in between. As DNA, the CDR3 is TGTGCCAGCATGAAGGGGCGACTAACCGGGGAGCTGTTTTTT. Translating it yields CASMKGRLTGELFF. Full variable domain (remainder filled in from reference TRBV28 and TRBJ2-2): DVKVTQSSRYLVKRTGEKVFLECVQDMDHENMFWYRQDPGLGLRLIYFSYDVKMKEKGDIPEGYSVSREKKERFSLILESASTNQTSMYLCASMKGRLTGELFFGEGSRLTVL.

V gene TRBV5-1 combines with J gene TRBJ1-5; TRBD1 matches 10 bases. This CDR3 has 14 residues. Germline V gene data show CDR1 as SGHRS and CDR2 as YFSETQ. The V segment lost 4 bases and the J segment 5 bases; nucleotides outside the gene matches: 3. CDR3 loop: CASSQGTGDQPQHF. DNA of the CDR3: TGCGCCAGCAGCCAGGGGACAGGGGATCAGCCCCAGCATTTT.